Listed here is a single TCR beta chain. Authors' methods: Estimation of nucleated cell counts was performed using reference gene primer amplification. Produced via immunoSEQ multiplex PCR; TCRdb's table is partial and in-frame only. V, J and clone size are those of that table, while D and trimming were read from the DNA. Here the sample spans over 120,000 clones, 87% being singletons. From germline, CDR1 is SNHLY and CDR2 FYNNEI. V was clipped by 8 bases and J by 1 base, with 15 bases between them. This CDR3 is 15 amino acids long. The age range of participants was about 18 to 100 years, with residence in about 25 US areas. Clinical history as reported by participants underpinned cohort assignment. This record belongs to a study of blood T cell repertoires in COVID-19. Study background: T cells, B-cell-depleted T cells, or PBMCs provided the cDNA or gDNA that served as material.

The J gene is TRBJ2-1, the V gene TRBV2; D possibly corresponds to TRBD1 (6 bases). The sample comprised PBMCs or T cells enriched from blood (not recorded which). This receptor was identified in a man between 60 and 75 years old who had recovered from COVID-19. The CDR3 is CASGTGTPSYNEQFF. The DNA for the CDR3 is TGTGCCAGCGGAACCGGGACACCATCCTACAATGAGCAGTTCTTC.